The next 21 T cell receptor beta chains were all read from a single sample in a study of T cells after posttransplantation cyclophosphamide. Assay used: immunoSEQ multiplex PCR; TCRdb lists only in-frame clones, some missing. This repertoire holds around 34,000 clones, and none appear only once. The material sequenced was PBMCs. The source of these receptors is a man aged 45-65 years in good health, CMV-negative, and a related stem cell transplant donor.

Many counts were recorded for this clone. The chain has TRBV7-8 and TRBJ2-7, with a weak D call TRBD1 (6 bases). The CDR3 runs 14 residues. CDR1 and CDR2 from the germline V gene are SGHVS and FQNEAQ. The V and J ends lost 5 bases and 4 bases respectively, with 15 bases between them. CDR3 in DNA: TGTGCCAGCAGCATAGAGGGGGAGCGGTACGAGCAGTACTTC. Translation gives CASSIEGERYEQYF.

This clone has at least ten counts. This chain links TRBV2 with TRBJ2-7, with 9 bases aligning to TRBD1. J lost 5 bases, V lost 8 bases, and 7 bases had no gene match. Germline V gene data show CDR1 as SNHLY and CDR2 as FYNNEI. The CDR3 extends over 13 amino acids. The CDR3 here is CASCGTGCHEQYF. The CDR3 DNA is TGTGCCAGCTGCGGGACAGGGTGTCACGAGCAGTACTTC.

This clone was seen repeatedly, ten times or more. V usage is TRBV4-1 and J usage is TRBJ2-1; possible D gene TRBD2, 6 bases. CDR1 is MGHRA and CDR2 is YSYEKL in the germline V gene. Trimming stripped 1 base from V and 8 bases from J, with 15 bases between. The length of the CDR3 is 15 residues. The CDR3 DNA reads as TGCGCCAGCAGCCAAGGGTTGGACTATTATGATGAGCAGTTCTTC. Protein product: CASSQGLDYYDEQFF.

In its sample, this clone was seen many times. The chain recombines TRBV27 with TRBJ1-1; TRBD1 matches 7 bases. CDR1 is MNHEY and CDR2 is SMNVEV in the germline V gene (reference sequence). The CDR3 runs to 15 residues. V lost 5 bases to trimming and J lost 7 bases; unmatched junction nucleotides: 13. As DNA, the CDR3 is TGTGCCAGCAGTAATTACGGGGACAGCGAGTTTGAAGCTTTCTTT. This gives the protein CASSNYGDSEFEAFF.

This clone has a handful of counts. J is TRBJ2-3 and V is TRBV9; TRBD2 agrees at 9 bases. Trimming at V came to 3 bases and at J to 0 bases, leaving 5 bases not matched to a gene. The CDR3 extends over 16 amino acids. Looked up from germline, CDR1 is SGDLS and CDR2 is YYNGEE. CDR3 bases: TGTGCCAGCAGCGGCCGACTAGCGGCAAGCACAGATACGCAGTATTTT. Amino acid sequence: CASSGRLAASTDTQYF.

This clone has at least ten counts. The chain employs TRBV2 and TRBJ1-5; no clear D gene. V dropped 4 bases and J dropped 1 base, with 8 bases sitting between them. Per the germline V gene, CDR1 is SNHLY and CDR2 is FYNNEI. The CDR3 is 14 amino acids. DNA of the CDR3: TGTGCCAGCAGTGCGGTCATAAGCAATCAGCCCCAGCATTTT. Its protein product is CASSAVISNQPQHF.

This clone was seen at least ten times. This sequence joins TRBV7-9 and TRBJ1-2, with a tentative D call TRBD1 (6 bases). The CDR3 covers 13 residues. The germline V gene has CDR1 SEHNR and CDR2 FQNEAQ (reference sequence). Trimming shortened V by 4 bases and J by 1 base, and 7 bases separated the two germline ends. The CDR3 sequence is CASSSTGNYGYTF. The CDR3 DNA is TGTGCCAGCAGCTCGACAGGTAACTATGGCTACACCTTC.

This clone came up a few times. This rearrangement joins TRBV5-1 to TRBJ2-5; 11 bases map to TRBD2. This CDR3 has 17 amino acids. V dropped 6 bases and J dropped 2; count of bases not matched to a gene: 12. Germline V gene sequence: CDR1 SGHRS, CDR2 YFSETQ. The DNA for the CDR3 is TGCGCCAGCAAGGAAAGTCTAGCGGGGGGCGGACAAGAGACCCAGTACTTC. Protein sequence: CASKESLAGGGQETQYF.

This clone was seen many times. This sequence joins TRBV5-1 and TRBJ2-1, with 8 bases that match TRBD1. Unmatched junction bases numbered 7, after V lost 4 bases and J lost 13 bases. The CDR3 is made up of 12 amino acids. CDR1 and CDR2 from the germline V gene are SGHRS and YFSETQ. The CDR3 region has the DNA TGCGCCAGCAGCCAGGACAGGGCCCTTCAGTTCTTC. Its translation: CASSQDRALQFF. The whole variable domain, remainder taken from reference TRBV5-1 and TRBJ2-1, is KAGVTQTPRYLIKTRGQQVTLSCSPISGHRSVSWYQQTPGQGLQFLFEYFSETQRNKGNFPGRFSGRQFSNSRSEMNVSTLELGDSALYLCASSQDRALQFFGPGTRLTVL.

This clone occurred many times. This chain uses TRBV6-6 with TRBJ1-2, with TRBD1 matching 7 bases. With 4 bases clipped from V and 7 bases from J, the junction kept 6 bases outside the gene matches. Germline-derived CDR1 and CDR2 are MNHNY and SVGAGI (reference sequence). The CDR3 is 13 residues long. This chain's CDR3 is CASSSRGIGGYTF. The CDR3 nucleotides read TGTGCCAGCAGTTCCAGGGGGATCGGTGGCTACACCTTC.

This clone was observed many times. The V gene is TRBV6-6, the J gene TRBJ1-1, with D possibly being TRBD1 (6 bases). Between the trimmed V and J ends, which lost 6 bases and 12 bases, there was a span of 20 bases. CDR1 is MNHNY and CDR2 is SVGAGI in the germline V gene (reference sequence). This CDR3 is built from 13 residues. The CDR3 sequence is CASSHPKGQFPFF. The CDR3 coding sequence is TGTGCCAGCAGCCACCCTAAAGGACAGTTTCCTTTCTTT.

This clone came up many times. V usage is TRBV18 and J usage is TRBJ2-1; 11 bases are shared with TRBD2. This CDR3 contains 15 residues. V was clipped by 6 bases and J by 5 bases; unmatched bases: 6. Germline V gene lookup returns CDR1 KGHSH and CDR2 LQKENI. The CDR3 sequence: CASSYLAGGDNEQFF. The CDR3 bases are TGTGCCAGCTCGTACCTAGCGGGGGGCGACAATGAGCAGTTCTTC.

This clone was detected ten times or more. The chain joins TRBV18 to TRBJ1-2; D ambiguous. Germline CDR1 reads KGHSH; CDR2 reads LQKENI. Trimming took off 3 bases at V and 6 bases at J, with 14 bases between the two ends. This CDR3 spans 14 amino acids. CDR3 DNA sequence: TGTGCCAGCTCACCGGGCGGGAGCGAGGATGGCTACACCTTC. It encodes CASSPGGSEDGYTF. The complete variable domain, with remaining parts taken from reference TRBV18 and TRBJ1-2, reads NAGVMQNPRHLVRRRGQEARLRCSPMKGHSHVYWYRQLPEEGLKFMVYLQKENIIDESGMPKERFSAEFPKEGPSILRIQQVVRGDSAAYFCASSPGGSEDGYTFGSGTRLTVV.

About this clone: At the DNA level, this CDR3 is encoded by other sequences in the same sample as well. The chain carries TRBV7-8 and TRBJ2-1, with TRBD2 identical over 7 bases. Germline V gene data show CDR1 as SGHVS and CDR2 as FQNEAQ. V shed 9 bases and J 6 bases; nucleotides not matched to a gene: 14. This CDR3 contains 15 residues. CDR3 sequence reads: CASRQAGSRSNEQFF. CDR3 nucleotide sequence: TGTGCCAGTAGACAAGCGGGATCAAGATCCAATGAGCAGTTCTTC.

The CDR3, as DNA: TGTGCCAGCAGCTTAGTTGGCGGGGGGTTACAAGAGACCCAGTACTTC. It yields the protein CASSLVGGGLQETQYF. The rearrangement uses TRBV7-3 and TRBJ2-5; 8 nucleotides align to TRBD2. V gave up 2 bases and J gave up 2 bases; unmatched junction bases: 7. Germline V gene sequence: CDR1 SGHTA, CDR2 FQGTGA. CDR3 size: 16 residues.

This clone came up many times. CDR3 residues: CASSLAGGASGYEQYF. The CDR3 DNA sequence: TGTGCCAGCAGCTTAGCGGGGGGAGCTTCGGGTTACGAGCAGTACTTC. This chain joins TRBV7-9 and TRBJ2-7, with D perhaps TRBD2 (6 bases). The V end lost 0 bases, the J end lost 4 bases, and 16 bases lay between the germline ends. From germline, CDR1 is SEHNR and CDR2 FQNEAQ (reference sequence). This CDR3 is built from 16 residues.

This clone showed up many times. This chain joins TRBV6-4 and TRBJ1-2; TRBD1 aligns across 7 bases. The CDR3 spans 15 residues. Germline CDR1 and CDR2: MRHNA and SNTAGT. Trimming took 3 bases from V and 8 from J; bases not matched to a gene: 12. The CDR3 DNA is TGTGCCAGCAGTGAAGGAACAGGGGCCCTTGGGGGCTACACCTTC. Residues: CASSEGTGALGGYTF.

This clone was counted many times. The chain carries TRBV12-5 and TRBJ2-7; TRBD1 aligns across 8 bases. Germline CDR1 is LGHNT and CDR2 is FRNRAP. The CDR3 runs 13 residues. V lost 7 bases, J lost 7 bases, and 9 bases stayed unmatched. The CDR3 loop reads CASAIQGVREQYF. The CDR3 region has the DNA TGTGCTAGTGCAATACAGGGGGTTCGGGAGCAGTACTTC. Drawing the rest from reference TRBV12-5 and TRBJ2-7, the complete variable domain is DARVTQTPRHKVTEMGQEVTMRCQPILGHNTVFWYRQTMMQGLELLAYFRNRAPLDDSGMPKDRFSAEMPDATLATLKIQPSEPRDSAVYFCASAIQGVREQYFGPGTRLTVT.

The genes are TRBV19 and TRBJ1-2; TRBD1 might be the D (5 bases). CDR3 size: 15 residues. Germline V gene data show CDR1 as LNHDA and CDR2 as SQIVND (reference sequence). Trimming pared 4 bases from V and 4 bases from J, leaving 16 bases between. The CDR3 sequence: CASSTEGGGIYGYTF. The CDR3 nucleotides are TGTGCCAGTAGTACCGAAGGTGGGGGGATCTATGGCTACACCTTC.

This clone has at least ten counts. This chain joins TRBV4-1 and TRBJ2-3; D is perhaps TRBD1 (6 bases). V lost 4 bases to trimming and J lost 0 bases, with 11 bases between them. CDR1 MGHRA and CDR2 YSYEKL come from the germline V gene. The CDR3 loop spans 15 amino acids. CDR3: CASSLRGISTDTQYF. DNA for the CDR3: TGCGCCAGCAGCCTAAGGGGGATCAGCACAGATACGCAGTATTTT.

This clone was seen ten or more times. The CDR3 bases are TGTGCCAGCAGTTACTCGAGGGGGCAGGGGGCGGGTGAGCAGTTCTTC. Its protein product is CASSYSRGQGAGEQFF. The rearrangement joins TRBV6-5 to TRBJ2-1; 8 bases agree with TRBD1. Trimming cost V 0 bases and J 9 bases; bases outside gene matches: 10. The CDR3 sequence is 16 residues long. Per germline, CDR1 MNHEY and CDR2 SVGAGI.